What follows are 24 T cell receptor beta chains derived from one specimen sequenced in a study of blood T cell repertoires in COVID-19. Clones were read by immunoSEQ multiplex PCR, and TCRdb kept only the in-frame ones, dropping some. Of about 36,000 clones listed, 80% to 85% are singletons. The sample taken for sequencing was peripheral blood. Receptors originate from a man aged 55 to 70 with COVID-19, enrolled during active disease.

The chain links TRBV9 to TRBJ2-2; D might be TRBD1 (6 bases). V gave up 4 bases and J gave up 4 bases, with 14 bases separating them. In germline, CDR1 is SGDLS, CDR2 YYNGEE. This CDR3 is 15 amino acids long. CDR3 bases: TGTGCCAGCAGCCCAACTACAGGGTCCACCGGGGAGCTGTTTTTT. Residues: CASSPTTGSTGELFF.

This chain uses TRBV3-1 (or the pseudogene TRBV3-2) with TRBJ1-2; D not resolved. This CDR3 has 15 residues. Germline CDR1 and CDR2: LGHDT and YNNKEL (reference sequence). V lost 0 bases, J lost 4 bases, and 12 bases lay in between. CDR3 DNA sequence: TGTGCCAGCAGCCAAGATGCCCTGCGAGCCTATGGCTACACCTTC. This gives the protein CASSQDALRAYGYTF.

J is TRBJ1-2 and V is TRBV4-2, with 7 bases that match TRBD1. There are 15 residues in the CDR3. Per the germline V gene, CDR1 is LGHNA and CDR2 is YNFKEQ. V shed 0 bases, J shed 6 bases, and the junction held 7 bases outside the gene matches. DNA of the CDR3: TGTGCCAGCAGCCAAGATCTAGGGGGCGCGAATGGCTACACCTTC. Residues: CASSQDLGGANGYTF.

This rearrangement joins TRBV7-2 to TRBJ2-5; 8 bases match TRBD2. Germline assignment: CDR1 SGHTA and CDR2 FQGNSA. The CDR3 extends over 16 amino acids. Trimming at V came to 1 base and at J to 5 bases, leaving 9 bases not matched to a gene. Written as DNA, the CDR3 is TGTGCCAGCAGCTTAGGTCTCGGGAGGGCCGGGGAGACCCAGTACTTC. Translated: CASSLGLGRAGETQYF.

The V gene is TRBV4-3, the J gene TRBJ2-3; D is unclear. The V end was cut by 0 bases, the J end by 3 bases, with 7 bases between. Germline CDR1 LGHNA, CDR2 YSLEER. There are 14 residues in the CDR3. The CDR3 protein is CASSQDVRTDTQYF. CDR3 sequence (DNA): TGCGCCAGCAGCCAAGATGTCCGGACAGATACGCAGTATTTT.

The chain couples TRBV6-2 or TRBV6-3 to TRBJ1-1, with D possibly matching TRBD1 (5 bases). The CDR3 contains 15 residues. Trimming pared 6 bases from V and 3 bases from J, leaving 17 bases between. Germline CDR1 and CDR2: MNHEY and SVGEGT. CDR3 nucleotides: TGTGCCAGCAGCCGGCCCGGGAGGGGTCACACTGAAGCTTTCTTT. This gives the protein CASSRPGRGHTEAFF.

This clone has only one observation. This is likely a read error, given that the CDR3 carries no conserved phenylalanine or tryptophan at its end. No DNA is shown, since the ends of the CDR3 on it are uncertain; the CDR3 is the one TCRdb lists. The CDR3 is CASSLSLGQTEAPS. The rearrangement uses TRBV28 and TRBJ1-1; the table's D call TRBD1 went unverified against the DNA. Both ends counted, the CDR3 spans 14 residues. Germline assignment: CDR1 MDHEN and CDR2 SYDVKM.

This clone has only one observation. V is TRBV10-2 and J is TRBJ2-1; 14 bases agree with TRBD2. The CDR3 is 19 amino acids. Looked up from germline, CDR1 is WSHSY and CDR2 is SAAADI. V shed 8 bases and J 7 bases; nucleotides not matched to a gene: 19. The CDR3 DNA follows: TGCGCCAGCGGGCGGTTCCAGATGTCGGGACTAGCGGGAGTGAATGAGCAGTTCTTC. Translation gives CASGRFQMSGLAGVNEQFF.

The CDR3 is CASSSRGTVNTIYF. CDR3 DNA sequence: TGTGCCAGCAGTTCCCGGGGGACAGTGAACACCATATATTTT. The chain combines TRBV6-5 with TRBJ1-3, with 7 bases lining up with TRBD1. The CDR3 extends over 14 amino acids. Germline trimming cut 4 bases from V and 7 bases from J; bases unmatched to any gene: 7. Germline CDR1 is MNHEY and CDR2 is SVGAGI.

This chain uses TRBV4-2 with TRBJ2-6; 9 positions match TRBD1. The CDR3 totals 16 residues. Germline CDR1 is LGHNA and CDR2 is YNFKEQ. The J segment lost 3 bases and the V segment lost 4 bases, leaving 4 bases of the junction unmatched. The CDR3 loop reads CASSPDRGIGANVLTF. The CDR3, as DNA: TGTGCCAGCAGCCCCGACAGGGGGATTGGGGCCAACGTCCTGACTTTC.

The CDR3 DNA sequence: TGTGCCAGTAGTATAGGCGCTAACAGGGGCACTGAAGCTTTCTTT. Translated, it gives CASSIGANRGTEAFF. V gene TRBV19 combines with J gene TRBJ1-1; 7 bases align to TRBD1. Trimming took 1 base from V and 4 from J; bases not matched to a gene: 6. This CDR3 is 15 amino acids long. Germline V gives CDR1 LNHDA, CDR2 SQIVND (reference sequence).

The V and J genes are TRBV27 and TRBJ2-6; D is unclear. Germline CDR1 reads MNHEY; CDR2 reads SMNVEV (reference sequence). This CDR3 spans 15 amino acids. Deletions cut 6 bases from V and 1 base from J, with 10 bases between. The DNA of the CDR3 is TGTGCCAGCAGGACGACACTGTCTGGGGCCAACGTCCTGACTTTC. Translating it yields CASRTTLSGANVLTF.

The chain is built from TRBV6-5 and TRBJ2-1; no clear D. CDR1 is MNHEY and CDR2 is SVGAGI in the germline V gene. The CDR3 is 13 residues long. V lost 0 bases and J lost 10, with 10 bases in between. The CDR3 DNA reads TGTGCCAGCAGTTACTCGAGAGCGACCGAGCAGTTCTTC. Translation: CASSYSRATEQFF.

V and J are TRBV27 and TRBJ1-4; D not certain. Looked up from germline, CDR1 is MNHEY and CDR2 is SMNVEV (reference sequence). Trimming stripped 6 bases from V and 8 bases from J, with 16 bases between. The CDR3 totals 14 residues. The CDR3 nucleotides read TGTGCCAGCAGATCGACCTTCCCGGGGGAAAAACTGTTTTTT. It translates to CASRSTFPGEKLFF.

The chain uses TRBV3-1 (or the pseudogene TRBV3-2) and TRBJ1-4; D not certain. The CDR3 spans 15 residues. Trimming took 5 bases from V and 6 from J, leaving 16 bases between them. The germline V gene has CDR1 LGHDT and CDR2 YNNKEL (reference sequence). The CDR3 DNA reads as TGTGCCAGCAGCTCTCGGATCAGGTGGGATGAAAAACTGTTTTTT. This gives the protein CASSSRIRWDEKLFF.

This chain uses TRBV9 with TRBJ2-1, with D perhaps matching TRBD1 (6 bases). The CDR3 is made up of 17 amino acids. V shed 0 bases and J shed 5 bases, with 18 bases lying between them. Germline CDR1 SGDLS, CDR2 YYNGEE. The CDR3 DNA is TGTGCCAGCAGCGTAGGGCCGGGACAATCGAGGGACAATGAGCAGTTCTTC. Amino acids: CASSVGPGQSRDNEQFF.

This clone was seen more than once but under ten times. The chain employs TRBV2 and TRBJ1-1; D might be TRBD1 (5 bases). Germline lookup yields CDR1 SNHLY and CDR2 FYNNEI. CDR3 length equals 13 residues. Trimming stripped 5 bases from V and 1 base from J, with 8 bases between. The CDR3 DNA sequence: TGTGCCAGCAGTCAGGGTGAGAACACTGAAGCTTTCTTT. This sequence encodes CASSQGENTEAFF.

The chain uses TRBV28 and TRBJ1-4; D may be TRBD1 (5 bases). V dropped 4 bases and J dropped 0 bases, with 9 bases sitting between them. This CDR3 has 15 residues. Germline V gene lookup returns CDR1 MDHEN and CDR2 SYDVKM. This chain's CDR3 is CASSSTGATNEKLFF. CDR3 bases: TGTGCCAGCAGTTCAACAGGCGCAACTAATGAAAAACTGTTTTTT. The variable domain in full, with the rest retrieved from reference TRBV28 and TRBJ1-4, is DVKVTQSSRYLVKRTGEKVFLECVQDMDHENMFWYRQDPGLGLRLIYFSYDVKMKEKGDIPEGYSVSREKKERFSLILESASTNQTSMYLCASSSTGATNEKLFFGSGTQLSVL.

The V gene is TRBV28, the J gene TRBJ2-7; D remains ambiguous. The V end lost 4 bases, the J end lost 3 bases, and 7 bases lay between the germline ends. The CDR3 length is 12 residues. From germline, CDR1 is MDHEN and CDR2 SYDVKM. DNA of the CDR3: TGTGCCAGCAGTTCCCCGGGCTACGAGCAGTACTTC. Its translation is CASSSPGYEQYF. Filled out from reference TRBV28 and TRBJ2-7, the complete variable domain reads DVKVTQSSRYLVKRTGEKVFLECVQDMDHENMFWYRQDPGLGLRLIYFSYDVKMKEKGDIPEGYSVSREKKERFSLILESASTNQTSMYLCASSSPGYEQYFGPGTRLTVT.

The DNA for the CDR3 is TGTGCCAGCAGCCGGGGGCAGGGGGCGCGAGCTAACTATGGCTACACCTTC. This codes for CASSRGQGARANYGYTF. The chain uses TRBV28 and TRBJ1-2; 8 bases fit TRBD1. The junction had 12 bases not matched to a gene; V was cut back by 6 bases and J by 0 bases. The CDR3 is made up of 17 amino acids. The V gene's germline CDR1 is MDHEN and CDR2 SYDVKM.

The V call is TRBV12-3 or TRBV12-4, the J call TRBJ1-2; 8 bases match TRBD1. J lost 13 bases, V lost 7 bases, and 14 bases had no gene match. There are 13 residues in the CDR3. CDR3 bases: TGTGCCAGCACCTCAACTACGAAGACAGGGGCCACCTTC. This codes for CASTSTTKTGATF.

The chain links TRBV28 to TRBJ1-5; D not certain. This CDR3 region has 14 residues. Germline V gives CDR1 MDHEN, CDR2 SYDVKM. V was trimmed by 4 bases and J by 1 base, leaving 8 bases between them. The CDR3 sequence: CASSSGRSNQPQHF. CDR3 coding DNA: TGTGCCAGCAGTTCCGGGAGGAGCAATCAGCCCCAGCATTTT.

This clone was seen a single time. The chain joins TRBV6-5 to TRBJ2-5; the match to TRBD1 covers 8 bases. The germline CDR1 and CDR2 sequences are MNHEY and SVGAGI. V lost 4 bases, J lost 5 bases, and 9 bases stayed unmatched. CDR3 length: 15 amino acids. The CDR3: CASSSSTGGRETQYF. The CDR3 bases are TGTGCCAGCAGTTCTAGTACAGGGGGTCGGGAGACCCAGTACTTC.

The CDR3: CASTLPRAETQYF. In DNA, the CDR3 is TGTGCCAGCACCCTGCCCAGGGCAGAGACCCAGTACTTC. The chain uses TRBV5-5 and TRBJ2-5; D is possibly TRBD1 (5 bases). CDR3 length equals 13 residues. The V gene lost 6 bases and the J gene lost 4 bases, with 13 bases spanning the gap. CDR1 SGHKS and CDR2 YYEKEE come from the germline V gene (reference sequence).